The text below deals with one TCR beta chain. Its antigen is not identified. This sample was included in a study of T cell responses to AZD1222 COVID-19 vaccine. Study-wide findings and caveats: Vaccine-associated CD4 TCRs spanned spike, dominant at 160-218 and 743-854. Clonal diversity was possibly underestimated, and the donors were mostly white British, with more females. Epitopes outside B.1.351 and B.1.1.7 mutated regions reportedly drew nearly half of spike TCRs.

Germline assignment: CDR1 SGHAT and CDR2 FQNNGV. V was shortened by 4 bases and J by 0 bases, with 16 bases between the two germline ends. CDR3 length: 16 residues. Measured with immunoSEQ multiplex PCR; TCRdb has only the in-frame clones, and not every one. This table holds 75,000 to 100,000 clones, roughly 90% found once. This TCR came from an adult in good health. The sequences come from peripheral blood, collected on day 0 of AZD1222 vaccination. The chain uses TRBV11-2 and TRBJ2-7, with D maybe TRBD1 (6 bases). The CDR3 spells CASSSPGQRSSYEQYF. In DNA form, the CDR3 reads TGTGCCAGCAGCTCCCCCGGACAGCGGAGCTCCTACGAGCAGTACTTC.